One and the same sample provided the 25 T cell receptor beta chains below, sequenced in a study of graft-versus-host responses after intestinal transplantation (dated by TCRdb to 2020 to 2023). Library construction relied on the immunoSEQ multiplex PCR assay. TCRdb provides this immuneACCESS table in a form limited to in-frame rearrangements. Some clones are lacking; in checked studies, under half of them reflect an unresolved V gene, and why the rest are absent is not known. Here the sample has around 15,000 clones; approximately 89% occur a single time. The top ten clones comprise approximately 6% of the sample. Material: PBMCs, obtained roughly 110 days after intestinal transplant. The source of these receptors is a human patient who received an intestinal transplant, so some T cells may come from the graft donor.

The chain couples TRBV4-2 to TRBJ2-1; possibly TRBD2 for D (5 bases). CDR1 is LGHNA and CDR2 is YNFKEQ in the germline V gene. The germline V and J ends were trimmed by 0 bases and 2 bases, with 8 bases remaining between them. CDR3 size: 15 residues. CDR3 residues: CASSQDPGAYNEQFF. CDR3 nucleotide sequence: TGTGCCAGCAGCCAAGATCCCGGGGCCTACAATGAGCAGTTCTTC.

The V and J genes are TRBV7-9 and TRBJ1-3; 9 bases align to TRBD1. Per the germline V gene, CDR1 is SEHNR and CDR2 is FQNEAQ (reference sequence). Unmatched junction bases numbered 0, after V lost 1 base and J lost 2 bases. The CDR3 has 15 residues. CDR3 DNA sequence: TGTGCCAGCAGCTTAGACAGGGGGCCTGGAAACACCATATATTTT. Protein: CASSLDRGPGNTIYF. Full variable domain (missing parts from reference TRBV7-9 and TRBJ1-3): DTGVSQNPRHKITKRGQNVTFRCDPISEHNRLYWYRQTLGQGPEFLTYFQNEAQLEKSRLLSDRFSAERPKGSFSTLEIQRTEQGDSAMYLCASSLDRGPGNTIYFGEGSWLTVV.

This clone was seen a single time. V is TRBV11-1 and J is TRBJ1-1; D is perhaps TRBD1 (5 bases). The V end lost 3 bases, the J end lost 0 bases, and 8 bases lay between the germline ends. This CDR3 spans 14 amino acids. The germline V gene has CDR1 SGHAT and CDR2 FQDESV (reference sequence). CDR3 in DNA: TGTGCCAGCAGCTTGGGGGTTCTGAACACTGAAGCTTTCTTT. Translation gives CASSLGVLNTEAFF.

V gene TRBV5-1 combines with J gene TRBJ2-5; TRBD2 agrees at 9 bases. The CDR3 has 15 residues. J was trimmed by 5 bases and V by 1 base; bases with no gene match: 6. Germline V lookup: CDR1 SGHRS, CDR2 YFSETQ. The CDR3 loop is CASSLMAGGRETQYF. CDR3 DNA: TGCGCCAGCAGCTTGATGGCGGGAGGGAGGGAGACCCAGTACTTC. The full variable domain, its missing parts supplied by reference TRBV5-1 and TRBJ2-5, is KAGVTQTPRYLIKTRGQQVTLSCSPISGHRSVSWYQQTPGQGLQFLFEYFSETQRNKGNFPGRFSGRQFSNSRSEMNVSTLELGDSALYLCASSLMAGGRETQYFGPGTRLLVL.

This clone has a single count. The chain recombines TRBV10-1 with TRBJ2-2; TRBD1 might be the D (6 bases). This CDR3 comprises 17 residues. Germline-derived CDR1 and CDR2 are WNHNN and SYGVQD (reference sequence). The V end was cut by 3 bases, the J end by 0 bases, with 14 bases between. The CDR3 reads CASSDGGGKANTGELFF. The CDR3 DNA reads TGCGCCAGCAGTGATGGGGGCGGCAAAGCGAACACCGGGGAGCTGTTTTTT.

The chain recombines TRBV5-6 with TRBJ2-5; TRBD1 matches 7 bases. Germline CDR1 and CDR2: SGHDT and YYEEEE. The CDR3 has 14 residues. The V and J ends lost 4 bases and 4 bases, in that order; junction bases with no gene match: 7. The CDR3 sequence is CASSRGQGGETQYF. CDR3 coding DNA: TGTGCCAGCAGCAGGGGGCAGGGTGGAGAGACCCAGTACTTC.

The chain recombines TRBV13 with TRBJ2-1; the match to TRBD2 covers 9 bases. The CDR3 extends over 17 amino acids. Per germline, CDR1 PRHDT and CDR2 FYEKMQ (reference sequence). The V gene end was trimmed by 4 bases and the J gene end by 4 bases; junction bases not matched to a gene: 11. The CDR3 protein is CASSSRGASGIYNEQFF. DNA for the CDR3: TGTGCCAGCAGCTCCCGTGGGGCTAGCGGGATTTACAATGAGCAGTTCTTC.

V is TRBV6-6 and J is TRBJ2-1, with D unresolved. The CDR3 runs 12 residues. V gave up 6 bases and J gave up 8 bases, with 11 bases separating them. Per germline, CDR1 MNHNY and CDR2 SVGAGI (reference sequence). The CDR3 nucleotides are TGTGCCAGCAGCTCTAAAAGGGATGAGCAGTTCTTC. It encodes CASSSKRDEQFF.

This rearrangement joins TRBV12-5 to TRBJ2-1; D gene ambiguous. The V gene lost 2 bases and the J gene lost 4 bases, with 24 bases spanning the gap. Germline assignment: CDR1 LGHNT and CDR2 FRNRAP. CDR3 length: 19 amino acids. The CDR3 is CASGLTRTFESRSYNEQFF. CDR3 in DNA: TGTGCTAGTGGTTTGACACGGACCTTTGAAAGCAGATCGTACAATGAGCAGTTCTTC.

The J gene is TRBJ1-1, the V gene TRBV19, with D possibly matching TRBD1 (5 bases). V lost 5 bases, J lost 2 bases, and 15 bases lay in between. The CDR3 has 15 amino acids. CDR1 and CDR2 (germline): LNHDA, SQIVND (reference sequence). CDR3: CASSYGGNVNTEAFF. For the CDR3, the DNA is TGTGCCAGTAGTTACGGGGGGAACGTCAACACTGAAGCTTTCTTT.

The J gene is TRBJ1-1, the V gene TRBV6-4, with TRBD1 matching over 11 bases. The CDR3 extends over 15 amino acids. CDR1 and CDR2 from the germline V gene are MRHNA and SNTAGT. Germline trimming cut 3 bases from V and 4 bases from J; bases unmatched to any gene: 4. CDR3 region: CASSESGTGGTEAFF. The CDR3 nucleotides are TGTGCCAGCAGTGAATCCGGGACAGGGGGCACTGAAGCTTTCTTT.

For the CDR3, the DNA is TGTGCCAGCTGCGTAACCGGGACCTCCTACGAGCAGTACTTC. Its protein product is CASCVTGTSYEQYF. V usage is TRBV28 and J usage is TRBJ2-7, with D perhaps given as TRBD1 or TRBD2 (5 bases each). Germline-derived CDR1 and CDR2 are MDHEN and SYDVKM. The ends were cut back, 8 bases at V and 0 bases at J, with 14 bases in the middle. This CDR3 region has 14 residues.

In DNA form, the CDR3 reads TGTGCCAGCAGTTCCCTCATAGGGTACACCTTC. It encodes CASSSLIGYTF. This chain uses TRBV28 with TRBJ1-2; no clear D gene. The CDR3 consists of 11 residues. With 4 bases removed from V and 11 bases from J, the gap between germline ends came to 11 bases. Germline V gives CDR1 MDHEN, CDR2 SYDVKM.

V usage is TRBV6-4 and J usage is TRBJ2-3; TRBD2 matches 15 bases. Germline values: CDR1 MRHNA, CDR2 SNTAGT. CDR3 size: 17 residues. V gave up 9 bases and J gave up 0 bases; unmatched junction bases: 7. CDR3 region: CASTGLAGGGSTDTQYF. Here the CDR3 DNA reads TGTGCCAGTACGGGACTAGCGGGAGGAGGGAGCACAGATACGCAGTATTTT.

The genes are TRBV4-2 and TRBJ2-4; 7 bases agree with TRBD1. CDR3 size: 15 residues. J was trimmed by 8 bases and V by 3 bases; bases with no gene match: 10. Germline V CDR1 and CDR2: LGHNA, YNFKEQ. CDR3 sequence reads: CASSQRSDRKDIQYF. As DNA, the CDR3 is TGTGCCAGCAGCCAGCGGTCGGACAGGAAAGACATTCAGTACTTC.

This clone was counted once. The chain combines TRBV27 with TRBJ1-5, with D maybe TRBD1 (6 bases). CDR3 length: 13 amino acids. V lost 5 bases, J lost 6 bases, and 11 bases lay in between. Germline CDR1 is MNHEY and CDR2 is SMNVEV (reference sequence). The chain's CDR3 is CASSGGGGQPQHF. CDR3 sequence (DNA): TGTGCCAGCAGTGGAGGGGGAGGTCAGCCCCAGCATTTT.

This chain joins TRBV28 and TRBJ1-4, with D perhaps TRBD1 (5 bases). The CDR3 contains 14 residues. Trimming left V 2 bases short and J 4 bases short, with 8 bases between. Per germline, CDR1 MDHEN and CDR2 SYDVKM. CDR3 coding DNA: TGTGCCAGCAGTTTAGGGGGAATTAATGAAAAACTGTTTTTT. Its translation is CASSLGGINEKLFF.

The chain combines TRBV28 with TRBJ1-2; no clear D gene. The CDR3 runs 16 residues. Germline loops: CDR1 MDHEN, CDR2 SYDVKM. Trimming shortened V by 5 bases and J by 8 bases, and 24 bases separated the two germline ends. As DNA, the CDR3 is TGTGCCAGCAGTCCCCCATCGAGAGGGTTGCGAGGGGGCTACACCTTC. As protein: CASSPPSRGLRGGYTF.

The CDR3 DNA follows: TGCGCCAGCAGCCAAACAGGGGATTCACCCCTCCACTTT. It yields the protein CASSQTGDSPLHF. The chain carries TRBV4-3 and TRBJ1-6; the match to TRBD1 covers 7 bases. This CDR3 is built from 13 residues. J was trimmed by 8 bases and V by 2 bases; bases with no gene match: 0. CDR1 and CDR2 (germline): LGHNA, YSLEER.

The chain joins TRBV9 to TRBJ1-1; 9 bases align to TRBD1. This CDR3 contains 16 residues. With V trimmed by 0 bases and J by 5 bases, 8 bases remained unmatched. Germline lookup yields CDR1 SGDLS and CDR2 YYNGEE. For the CDR3, the DNA is TGTGCCAGCAGCGTAGGTACAGGGGGCCGAGGGACTGAAGCTTTCTTT. Residues: CASSVGTGGRGTEAFF.

J is TRBJ1-2 and V is TRBV28; unclear D gene. V gave up 0 bases and J gave up 1 base, with 6 bases separating them. In germline, CDR1 is MDHEN, CDR2 SYDVKM. The CDR3 covers 14 residues. CDR3 sequence reads: CASSLWQDNYGYTF. The DNA of the CDR3 is TGTGCCAGCAGTTTATGGCAGGATAACTATGGCTACACCTTC.

The chain uses TRBV15 and TRBJ2-7; D not resolved. Trimming left V 2 bases short and J 5 bases short, with 19 bases between. CDR1 is LNHNV, CDR2 YYDKDF, per germline (reference sequence). This CDR3 is 16 amino acids long. The CDR3 reads CATSRRTFGSLNEQYF. CDR3 nucleotides: TGTGCCACCAGCAGACGTACTTTCGGATCCCTGAACGAGCAGTACTTC.

V and J are TRBV6-5 and TRBJ2-7; 7 bases fit TRBD1. The CDR3 spans 13 residues. V was pared by 10 bases and J by 0 bases, with 6 bases of the junction left unmatched. CDR1 MNHEY and CDR2 SVGAGI come from the germline V gene. The CDR3 is CATSDRYSYEQYF. The CDR3, as DNA: TGTGCCACCTCGGACAGGTACTCCTACGAGCAGTACTTC.

This clone has a single count. The chain links TRBV7-9 to TRBJ1-3; D gene ambiguous. The CDR3 length is 14 residues. Germline lookup yields CDR1 SEHNR and CDR2 FQNEAQ (reference sequence). Trimming left V 4 bases short and J 10 bases short, with 17 bases between. The DNA for the CDR3 is TGTGCCAGCAGCTCAAACCTGGGCCAGGCAACCATATATTTT. Its translation: CASSSNLGQATIYF.

This rearrangement joins TRBV2 to TRBJ2-5, with 12 positions matching TRBD2. The J call may not be correct, given that the DNA end is closer to TRBJ2-7. The CDR3 covers 15 residues. Germline V CDR1 and CDR2: SNHLY, FYNNEI. CDR3 protein: CASILAGGRNYEQYF. CDR3 DNA sequence: TGTGCCAGCATCCTAGCGGGAGGGAGGAACTACGAGCAGTACTTC.